Described below is a single T cell receptor (beta chain) sequence and its context. The specificity of this receptor is unknown. The record has no base qualities; no much larger clone is one base away. These data come from a study of beta chain features in type 1 diabetes (dated by TCRdb to 2016 to 2019). For the study in its entirety: No differences in mean age, gender distribution, total cell number or subset yield were found between patients and healthy donors. A total of approximately 100,000,000 sorted cells were examined across all samples, and the number of cells per subset was strongly correlated with RNA yield. The study compared the TCRB repertoires of sorted circulating CD4+ T cell subsets in recently diagnosed type 1 diabetes patients with those in matched healthy donors. Regulatory and stem cell-like memory subsets were obtained from only 8 patients and roughly eight healthy donors, while naive and central memory subsets were obtained from all 30 or so donors. The study at large found these results: Only small numbers of individuals were included in the HLA sub-analyses, which left unresolved whether HLA type had any influence on TCRB rearrangement. PCR might favor shorter templates, but patient and control samples were amplified and corrected together, so any skew would affect both groups equally. Type 1 diabetes patients showed a moderate but significant shortening of TCRB CDR3 length in all four CD4+ subsets. Sequencing cDNA rather than genomic DNA could over-represent highly expressing activated cells, although activation and CD3 levels did not differ between groups. Naive, central memory and regulatory TCRB repertoires appeared to be more similar among patients than among healthy donors. At VDJ recombination sites, patients with type 1 diabetes made fewer insertions and deleted more nucleotides, a pattern implying thymic rearrangement abnormalities.

Each donor gave one peripheral blood draw, averaging approximately 110 mL, which was collected into heparinised tubes. Using a panel that included CD45RO, CCR7, CD25, CD127, CD95 and CD27, naive, central memory, regulatory and stem cell-like memory CD4+ T cells were sorted on a BD FACSAria II. All sorted populations exceeded 95% purity. PBMCs were separated immediately by Lymphoprep density gradient centrifugation and were stained directly, without being cultured. So that batch effects would be minimized, each experiment stained and sorted samples in pairs, pairing one healthy donor with one patient. Including the terminal cysteine and phenylalanine, the CDR3 comprises 18 residues. CDR3 DNA is the only sequence kept; it has 54 bases, read in frame from the first base. V and J are truncated by 1 base and 0 bases respectively, leaving an intervening sequence of 13 bases. For CDR1 and CDR2, the germline V gene lists SGHVS and FQNEAQ.

The entire amount of isolated RNA was reverse transcribed using the High Capacity cDNA Reverse Transcription Kit, so the sequenced TCRB transcripts were expressed ones. Naive, central memory and regulatory T cell samples underwent deep immunoSEQ sequencing, averaging about 3.57 million total reads per sample. Sorted cells were lysed in RLT buffer and RNA was extracted with DNase-treated RNeasy Micro or Mini kits, depending on cell number. To prevent cross-contamination, every cell subset was processed on its own, while patient and healthy donor samples were processed together. The immunoSEQ multiplex PCR was used to amplify TCRB sequences from cDNA, generating 87-bp fragments that spanned the CDR3 region. The amplicons were sequenced using the Illumina HiSeq platform. Concerning the study's data processing: Synthetic template baselines were used to correct PCR bias computationally, reads within Hamming distance 2 were collapsed, and singletons that could not be merged were discarded. Reads were aligned against IMGT so that V, D and J genes, CDR3 length and insertions or deletions at six rearrangement sites could be assigned. Clonotype counts were normalized to sorted cell number within each subset before computing true diversity and Gini coefficients with the tcR R package. Repertoire sharing was quantified using the overlap coefficient calculated on TCRB nucleotide sequences. As a proxy for the pre-selection repertoire, out-of-frame TCRB sequences from naive cells were analyzed. TCRdb took this table from immuneACCESS and kept in-frame rearrangements with V and J called. Such tables lack part of the clones; where checked against another copy, unresolved V genes explain under half of the gap, and the rest is unexplained. The DNA gave D and trimming, while V, J and clone size come from that table. The sample table contains roughly 500,000 clones; only one count was recorded for around 10% of them. The ten largest clones add up to 0.035% to 0.05% of the sample.

The V gene is TRBV7-8 and the J gene is TRBJ2-6; no confident D gene assignment can be made. What was sequenced was naive CD4+ T cells from blood. This sample's cell subset or site label indicates: true naive CD4+ T cells. This TCR was sampled from a young woman in good health. The DNA sequence follows: TGTGCCAGCAGCTTAGTTCCGGGTATTCACTCTGGGGCCAACGTCCTGACTTTC. Translated, it reads CASSLVPGIHSGANVLTF. The entire variable domain, with the stretches around the CDR3 drawn from the reference TRBV7-8 and TRBJ2-6 proteins, is GAGVSQSPRYKVAKRGQDVALRCDPISGHVSLFWYQQALGQGPEFLTYFQNEAQLDKSGLPSDRFFAERPEGSVSTLKIQRTQQEDSAVYLCASSLVPGIHSGANVLTFGAGSRLTVL.